This TCR beta chain originates from a study of T cells in Graves' hyperthyroidism and ophthalmopathy. Regions amplified from RNA transcripts were the TCR beta CDR3 regions. When the TCR CDR3 underwent first-round RT-PCR, the HTBI primer set was used. TCRdb called the multiplex PCR reads again in MiXCR, with one record for every CDR3 protein. This table has more than 650,000 distinct CDR3 sequences, approximately 14% appearing once. Germline V CDR1 and CDR2: SGHAT, FQNNGV. Trimming shortened V by 4 bases and J by 0 bases, and 11 bases separated the two germline ends. This CDR3 contains 15 residues. Fresh peripheral blood, less than 11 ml of it, supplied the PBMCs.

This TCR was recovered from a woman under 30 with Graves' hyperthyroidism. The specimen sequenced was blood. The chain employs TRBV11-2 and TRBJ2-3, with D perhaps matching TRBD1 (5 bases). The CDR3 here is CASSSRQLSTDTQYF. The CDR3, as DNA: TGTGCCAGCAGCTCCCGACAGCTTAGCACAGATACGCAGTATTTT.